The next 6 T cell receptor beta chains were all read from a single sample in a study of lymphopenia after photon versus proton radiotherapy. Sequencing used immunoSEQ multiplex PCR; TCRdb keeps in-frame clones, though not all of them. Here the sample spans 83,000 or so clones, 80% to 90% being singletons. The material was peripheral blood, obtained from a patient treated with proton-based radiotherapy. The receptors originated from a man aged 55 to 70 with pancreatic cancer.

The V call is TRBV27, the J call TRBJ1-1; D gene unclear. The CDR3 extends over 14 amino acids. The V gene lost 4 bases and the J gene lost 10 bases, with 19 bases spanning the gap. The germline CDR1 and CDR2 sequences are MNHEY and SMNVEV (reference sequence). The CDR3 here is CASSSVVWGVGAFF. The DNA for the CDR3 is TGTGCCAGCAGTTCAGTTGTTTGGGGAGTCGGAGCTTTCTTT.

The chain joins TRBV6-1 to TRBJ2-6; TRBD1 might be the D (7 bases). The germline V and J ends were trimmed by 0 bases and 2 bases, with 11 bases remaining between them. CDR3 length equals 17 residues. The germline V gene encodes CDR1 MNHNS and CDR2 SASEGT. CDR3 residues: CASSEAQGGTGANVLTF. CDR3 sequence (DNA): TGTGCCAGCAGTGAAGCCCAGGGGGGAACTGGGGCCAACGTCCTGACTTTC.

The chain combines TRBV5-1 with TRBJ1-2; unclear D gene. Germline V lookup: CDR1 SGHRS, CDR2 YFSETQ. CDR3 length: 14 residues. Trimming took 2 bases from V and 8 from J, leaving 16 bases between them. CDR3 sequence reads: CASSLPGRPSGYTF. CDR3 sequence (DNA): TGCGCCAGCAGCTTACCCGGGAGGCCTTCCGGCTACACCTTC.

The CDR3 DNA reads TGCGCCAGCAGCCAAGATCGAGGGACACGGACCTCTAACACTGAAGCTTTCTTT. This codes for CASSQDRGTRTSNTEAFF. V and J are TRBV4-1 and TRBJ1-1, with D tentatively TRBD1 (6 bases). CDR1 and CDR2 from the germline V gene are MGHRA and YSYEKL. Trimming cost V 0 bases and J 2 bases, with 19 bases left between them. This CDR3 is 18 amino acids long.

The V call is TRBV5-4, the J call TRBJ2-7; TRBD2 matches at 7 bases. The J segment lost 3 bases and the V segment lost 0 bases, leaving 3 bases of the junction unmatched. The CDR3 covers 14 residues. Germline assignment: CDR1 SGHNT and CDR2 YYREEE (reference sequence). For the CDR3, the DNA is TGTGCCAGCAGCTTGGCGGGAGGATACTACGAGCAGTACTTC. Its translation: CASSLAGGYYEQYF.

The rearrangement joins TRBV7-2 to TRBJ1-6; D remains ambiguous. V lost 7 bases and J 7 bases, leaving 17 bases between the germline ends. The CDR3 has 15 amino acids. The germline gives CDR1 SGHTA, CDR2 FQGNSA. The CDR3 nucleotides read TGTGCCAGCACCCCCCAGAGAGGGAACAATTCACCCCTCCACTTT. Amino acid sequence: CASTPQRGNNSPLHF.